This T cell receptor beta chain comes out of a study of radiotherapy plus CTLA-4 blockade in lung cancer. The V gene's germline CDR1 is SGHTA and CDR2 FQGTGA. The CDR3 extends over 16 amino acids. V gave up 5 bases and J gave up 4 bases, with 18 bases separating them. Sequenced by immunoSEQ multiplex PCR; TCRdb stores in-frame clones only, minus some. Found here are tens of thousands of clones, over 80% of them singletons; the top ten hold 0.75% to 0.85%. The source was peripheral blood, collected from a patient treated with radiotherapy plus ipilimumab. The genes are TRBV7-3 and TRBJ2-4; D possibly uses TRBD1 or TRBD2 (6 bases each). The TCR originated in a human donor with non-small cell lung cancer who had stable disease on radiotherapy plus ipilimumab. Here the CDR3 reads CASSQQSGAGKNIQYF. The DNA for the CDR3 is TGTGCCAGCAGCCAACAGTCGGGGGCTGGGAAAAACATTCAGTACTTC. Complete variable domain (other parts from reference TRBV7-3 and TRBJ2-4): GAGVSQTPSNKVTEKGKYVELRCDPISGHTALYWYRQSLGQGPEFLIYFQGTGAADDSGLPNDRFFAVRPEGSVSTLKIQRTERGDSAVYLCASSQQSGAGKNIQYFGAGTRLSVL.